This passage covers 21 T cell receptor beta chains from one sample sequenced in a study of blood T cell repertoires in COVID-19. Sequencing used immunoSEQ multiplex PCR; TCRdb keeps in-frame clones, though not all of them. The table includes about 240,000 clones, around 85% detected once. Sample: peripheral blood. The receptors originated from a woman of 80 years or more with acute or convalescent COVID-19.

This sequence joins TRBV19 and TRBJ1-4; the D is unclear. Germline CDR1 and CDR2: LNHDA and SQIVND (reference sequence). The CDR3 is 14 amino acids. V dropped 7 bases and J dropped 7 bases, with 16 bases sitting between them. The CDR3 loop is CASTNLGGGEKLFF. The CDR3 nucleotides read TGTGCCAGTACCAACCTGGGTGGAGGTGAAAAACTGTTTTTT.

This clone has just a few counts. The V and J genes are TRBV6-5 and TRBJ2-7; 10 bases map to TRBD1. Unmatched junction bases numbered 4, after V lost 6 bases and J lost 5 bases. CDR1 and CDR2 (germline): MNHEY, SVGAGI. CDR3 length: 13 amino acids. The CDR3 here is CASSGTGVNEQYF. The CDR3 DNA reads TGTGCCAGCAGCGGGACAGGGGTCAACGAGCAGTACTTC.

To note about this clone: This same CDR3 is encoded by further DNA sequences in the sample. This chain links TRBV5-1 with TRBJ1-5, with D possibly matching TRBD1 (6 bases). CDR1 SGHRS and CDR2 YFSETQ come from the germline V gene. Between the trimmed V and J ends, which lost 2 bases and 4 bases, there was a span of 13 bases. This CDR3 comprises 15 residues. CDR3 sequence (DNA): TGCGCCAGCAGCTTAGAAGGGGGAAGTAATCAGCCCCAGCATTTT. It translates to CASSLEGGSNQPQHF.

The sample holds a few counts of this clone. J is TRBJ2-3 and V is TRBV18; D ambiguous. The V and J ends lost 6 bases and 0 bases respectively, with 10 bases between them. The CDR3 loop spans 14 amino acids. In germline, CDR1 is KGHSH, CDR2 LQKENI. CDR3 residues: CASSPLSSTDTQYF. The CDR3 DNA reads as TGTGCCAGCTCTCCCCTATCTAGCACAGATACGCAGTATTTT.

The chain has TRBV5-4 and TRBJ2-5; possible D gene TRBD2, 7 bases. Per the germline V gene, CDR1 is SGHNT and CDR2 is YYREEE (reference sequence). V shed 4 bases and J shed 6 bases, with 13 bases lying between them. This CDR3 has 13 residues. The CDR3 here is CASSLGGPKTQYF. The DNA of the CDR3 is TGTGCCAGCAGCCTCGGGGGGCCAAAGACCCAGTACTTC.

The chain couples TRBV4-1 to TRBJ1-4; maybe TRBD1 (5 bases). Trimming cost V 4 bases and J 5 bases, with 17 bases left between them. Germline V CDR1 and CDR2: MGHRA, YSYEKL. The length of the CDR3 is 16 residues. Written as DNA, the CDR3 is TGCGCCAGCAGCCCGAGTGTAAGGGGATGGAATGAAAAACTGTTTTTT. This translates into CASSPSVRGWNEKLFF.

The V call is TRBV11-2, the J call TRBJ1-1; 9 bases agree with TRBD1. This CDR3 is 17 amino acids long. In germline, CDR1 is SGHAT, CDR2 FQNNGV. V was pared by 2 bases and J by 0 bases, with 7 bases of the junction left unmatched. Written as DNA, the CDR3 is TGTGCCAGCAGCTTAAAGGGACAGGGTGCGATGAACACTGAAGCTTTCTTT. Translating it yields CASSLKGQGAMNTEAFF.

V is TRBV28 and J is TRBJ1-4, with 9 bases fitting TRBD1. Germline CDR1 reads MDHEN; CDR2 reads SYDVKM. The CDR3 runs 15 residues. The J segment lost 6 bases and the V segment lost 5 bases, leaving 7 bases of the junction unmatched. The CDR3: CASSRTGGADEKLFF. Written as DNA, the CDR3 is TGTGCCAGCAGTCGCACAGGGGGCGCGGATGAAAAACTGTTTTTT.

This sequence joins TRBV5-4 and TRBJ2-5; 7 bases agree with TRBD2. The CDR3 runs 14 residues. Per the germline V gene, CDR1 is SGHNT and CDR2 is YYREEE (reference sequence). Trimming cost V 0 bases and J 4 bases; bases outside gene matches: 3. In DNA, the CDR3 is TGTGCCAGCAGCTTGGACGGGGGGAGAGAGACCCAGTACTTC. Protein product: CASSLDGGRETQYF.

With respect to this clone: Different DNA sequences within this sample yield the same CDR3. J is TRBJ2-3 and V is TRBV12-3 or TRBV12-4; D is uncertain. The CDR3 is 11 amino acids. V lost 2 bases and J lost 6, with 3 bases in between. The chain's CDR3 is CASSLRDTQYF. CDR3 in DNA: TGTGCCAGCAGTTTACGGGATACGCAGTATTTT.

This chain joins TRBV6-2 or TRBV6-3 and TRBJ2-3; 15 bases fit TRBD2. Germline V gene sequence: CDR1 MNHEY, CDR2 SVGEGT. J was trimmed by 5 bases and V by 2 bases; bases with no gene match: 5. The CDR3 totals 17 residues. The CDR3 coding sequence is TGTGCCAGCAGTTACCGGACTAGCGGGGGGGCAAGAGATACGCAGTATTTT. Translating it yields CASSYRTSGGARDTQYF.

The chain carries TRBV7-9 and TRBJ1-2; D is ambiguous. CDR3 length equals 18 residues. Germline CDR1 and CDR2: SEHNR and FQNEAQ (reference sequence). The V end lost 7 bases, the J end lost 0 bases, and 24 bases lay between the germline ends. The CDR3 region has the DNA TGTGCCAGCAATGGTGTGCGGGGAGGTATACCAGCTAACTATGGCTACACCTTC. Protein sequence: CASNGVRGGIPANYGYTF.

This clone was recorded a few times. The genes are TRBV9 and TRBJ2-1; 8 nucleotides agree with TRBD1. The germline V gene has CDR1 SGDLS and CDR2 YYNGEE. Trimming cost V 0 bases and J 3 bases; bases outside gene matches: 5. The CDR3 spans 16 residues. CDR3 bases: TGTGCCAGCAGCGTAGAGGCCGGACAGGGCTACAATGAGCAGTTCTTC. Protein product: CASSVEAGQGYNEQFF.

V usage is TRBV11-2 and J usage is TRBJ2-3; D gene uncertain. Trimming stripped 1 base from V and 1 base from J, with 9 bases between. The CDR3 is made up of 15 amino acids. Germline CDR1 is SGHAT and CDR2 is FQNNGV. The CDR3 is CASSLAGRGTDTQYF. The CDR3 DNA sequence: TGTGCCAGCAGCTTAGCAGGTAGAGGCACAGATACGCAGTATTTT.

The chain couples TRBV5-1 to TRBJ2-6, with TRBD2 matching over 7 bases. Germline values: CDR1 SGHRS, CDR2 YFSETQ. V shed 4 bases, J shed 0 bases, and the junction held 10 bases outside the gene matches. The CDR3 is 18 residues long. CDR3 sequence reads: CASSVGGTGLSGANVLTF. In nucleotides, the CDR3 is TGCGCCAGCAGCGTCGGGGGGACGGGCCTCTCTGGGGCCAACGTCCTGACTTTC.

J is TRBJ1-2 and V is TRBV19, with 7 bases that match TRBD1. CDR1 is LNHDA, CDR2 SQIVND, per germline (reference sequence). The CDR3 is made up of 14 amino acids. V trimming: 7 bases; J trimming: 4 bases; junction bases outside the gene matches: 9. CDR3 region: CASNDRDGGYGYTF. For the CDR3, the DNA is TGTGCCAGTAACGACAGGGACGGGGGCTATGGCTACACCTTC.

The chain combines TRBV5-4 with TRBJ1-4; D is undetermined. Germline V gives CDR1 SGHNT, CDR2 YYREEE (reference sequence). The CDR3 is made up of 15 amino acids. V shed 4 bases and J shed 7 bases, with 17 bases lying between them. CDR3 coding DNA: TGTGCCAGCAGCCTGCGTAGTACAGTCGGTGAAAAACTGTTTTTT. This sequence encodes CASSLRSTVGEKLFF.

This rearrangement joins TRBV3-1 (or the pseudogene TRBV3-2) to TRBJ2-7, with TRBD2 as a possible D gene (5 bases). Trimming stripped 1 base from V and 2 bases from J, with 12 bases between. The CDR3 is 15 amino acids. The germline gives CDR1 LGHDT, CDR2 YNNKEL (reference sequence). CDR3 amino acids: CASSQGAVRAYEQYF. The DNA of the CDR3 is TGTGCCAGCAGCCAAGGCGCCGTGCGGGCCTACGAGCAGTACTTC.

This chain links TRBV3-1 (or the pseudogene TRBV3-2) with TRBJ1-2, with a tentative D call TRBD1 (6 bases). The germline gives CDR1 LGHDT, CDR2 YNNKEL (reference sequence). The CDR3 runs 17 residues. Trimming took off 4 bases at V and 7 bases at J, with 25 bases between the two ends. CDR3 DNA sequence: TGTGCCAGCAGCCCCACGGGGCAGGGAGCAGGGGATCGTGGCTACACCTTC. Protein sequence: CASSPTGQGAGDRGYTF.

This clone occurred a few times. The chain has TRBV11-1 and TRBJ2-7, with 9 bases lining up with TRBD1. Trimming cost V 5 bases and J 6 bases; bases outside gene matches: 8. The CDR3 is 14 amino acids. Germline loops: CDR1 SGHAT, CDR2 FQDESV (reference sequence). The CDR3 nucleotides read TGTGCCAGCAGCCGAGGACAGGGGACATCCGAGCAGTACTTC. This gives the protein CASSRGQGTSEQYF.

CDR3 residues: CASSAPGGYGYTF. The CDR3 DNA is TGCGCCAGCAGCGCTCCAGGGGGCTATGGCTACACCTTC. V and J are TRBV5-1 and TRBJ1-2, with 7 bases lining up with TRBD1. J gave up 4 bases and V 4 bases, and 4 bases lay outside the gene matches. From germline, CDR1 is SGHRS and CDR2 YFSETQ. The CDR3 runs to 13 residues.